This TCR beta chain was observed in a study of blood T cell repertoires in COVID-19. As for the study in general: T cells, B-cell-depleted T cells, or PBMCs provided the cDNA or gDNA that served as material.

Methods used by the authors: Researchers report that nucleated cell counts were estimated from reference gene primer amplification. Profiled with immunoSEQ multiplex PCR; TCRdb holds only in-frame clones, not every one. V and J calls and clone size come straight from that table; D and trimming were deduced from the DNA. The table has some 490,000 clones, 75% to 90% seen once. Germline V gene data show CDR1 as SNHLY and CDR2 as FYNNEI. V gave up 6 bases and J gave up 4 bases; unmatched junction bases: 5. The CDR3 is 14 residues long. The genes are TRBV2 and TRBJ1-3; 8 bases agree with TRBD1. The material sequenced was PBMCs or T cells enriched from blood (not recorded which). The sequence was obtained from a woman aged 55 to 70 who had recovered from COVID-19. This CDR3 is CASSPTGAGNTIYF. CDR3 sequence (DNA): TGTGCCAGCAGCCCGACAGGGGCGGGAAACACCATATATTTT.